Shown below are 11 T cell receptor beta chains from a single sample sequenced in a study of cytomegalovirus exposure and HLA in healthy donors. PCR amplification relied on 60 Vbeta primers (plus 13 Jbeta primers). Data came from immunoSEQ multiplex PCR; TCRdb stores just in-frame clones and leaves some out. This sample carries around 150,000 clones, 75% to 90% of them seen once, and the ten largest clones take around 4.1%. The material sequenced was PBMCs. Receptor source: a man in his fifties or sixties in good health and CMV-seropositive.

About this clone itself: Relative to the germline gene, one junction end is altered; a read error may explain this. Other DNA sequences in the sample encode the same CDR3. V gene TRBV30 combines with J gene TRBJ2-2; D gene uncertain. Germline V gene sequence: CDR1 GTSNPN, CDR2 SVGIG (reference sequence). The CDR3 extends over 12 amino acids. CDR3 region: CACPGPTGELFF. CDR3 nucleotide sequence: TGCGCCTGCCCTGGGCCGACCGGGGAGCTGTTTTTT.

The genes are TRBV15 and TRBJ2-7, with TRBD2 identical over 9 bases. CDR3 length: 17 amino acids. Germline V gene sequence: CDR1 LNHNV, CDR2 YYDKDF (reference sequence). Unmatched junction bases numbered 9, after V lost 0 bases and J lost 3 bases. The CDR3 reads CATSRERTSVRGYEQYF. The CDR3 DNA follows: TGTGCCACCAGCAGAGAGAGGACTAGCGTAAGAGGCTACGAGCAGTACTTC. The full variable domain, rest sourced from reference TRBV15 and TRBJ2-7, is DAMVIQNPRYQVTQFGKPVTLSCSQTLNHNVMYWYQQKSSQAPKLLFHYYDKDFNNEADTPDNFQSRRPNTSFCFLDIRSPGLGDTAMYLCATSRERTSVRGYEQYFGPGTRLTVT.

The rearrangement links TRBV27 to TRBJ2-1; TRBD2 agrees at 10 bases. CDR1 is MNHEY, CDR2 SMNVEV, per germline (reference sequence). V gave up 3 bases and J gave up 7 bases; unmatched junction bases: 3. The CDR3 is made up of 14 amino acids. CDR3 nucleotide sequence: TGTGCCAGCAGTTTTCTAGCGGGAGTGAATGAGCAGTTCTTC. It translates to CASSFLAGVNEQFF.

V gene TRBV7-6 combines with J gene TRBJ2-3, with D unresolved. There are 15 residues in the CDR3. From germline, CDR1 is SGHVS and CDR2 FNYEAQ. V was trimmed by 3 bases and J by 0 bases, leaving 10 bases between them. As DNA, the CDR3 is TGTGCCAGCAGCTTGAGGCTATCTAGCACAGATACGCAGTATTTT. Amino acids: CASSLRLSSTDTQYF.

The chain has TRBV6-5 and TRBJ1-2, with a possible D match to TRBD1 (5 bases). Germline V gives CDR1 MNHEY, CDR2 SVGAGI. The CDR3 is made up of 14 amino acids. The V end was cut by 4 bases, the J end by 1 base, with 10 bases between. The CDR3: CASSSDRRNYGYTF. CDR3 nucleotides: TGTGCCAGCAGTTCCGACAGACGTAACTATGGCTACACCTTC.

The genes are TRBV5-4 and TRBJ2-4; TRBD1 agrees at 9 bases. CDR3 length equals 15 residues. Germline lookup yields CDR1 SGHNT and CDR2 YYREEE (reference sequence). Trimming removed 3 bases from V and 7 bases from J; junction bases left unmatched: 8. This chain's CDR3 is CASSWGTGNFNIQYF. The CDR3 DNA reads as TGTGCCAGCAGCTGGGGGACAGGGAATTTTAACATTCAGTACTTC.

The rearrangement uses TRBV11-3 and TRBJ1-4; 9 nucleotides line up with TRBD1. The CDR3 is 16 residues long. CDR1 SGHNT and CDR2 YENEEA come from the germline V gene. Unmatched junction bases numbered 4, after V lost 4 bases and J lost 1 base. CDR3 sequence: CASSWPGQGTNEKLFF. As DNA, the CDR3 is TGTGCCAGCAGCTGGCCGGGACAGGGAACTAATGAAAAACTGTTTTTT.

The chain has TRBV5-8 and TRBJ2-3; D gene uncertain. The CDR3 sequence is 15 residues long. V lost 0 bases and J lost 2, with 10 bases in between. Germline CDR1 is SGHTS and CDR2 is YDEGEE. The CDR3 DNA reads TGTGCCAGCAGCTTGGCCGGGTTACCCACAGATACGCAGTATTTT. Translation gives CASSLAGLPTDTQYF. Supplemented by reference TRBV5-8 and TRBJ2-3, the full variable domain reads EAGVTQSPTHLIKTRGQQATLRCSPISGHTSVYWYQQALGLGLQFLLWYDEGEERNRGNFPPRFSGRQFPNYSSELNVNALELEDSALYLCASSLAGLPTDTQYFGPGTRLTVL.

The chain links TRBV5-6 to TRBJ1-5; possibly TRBD1 for D (5 bases). Germline V lookup: CDR1 SGHDT, CDR2 YYEEEE. The V and J ends lost 0 bases and 6 bases respectively, with 13 bases between them. The CDR3 is made up of 15 amino acids. The CDR3 nucleotides read TGTGCCAGCAGCTTGGGGCAGGGCGTAGGTCAGCCCCAGCATTTT. This sequence encodes CASSLGQGVGQPQHF.

This clone was seen only a few times. The rearrangement links TRBV28 to TRBJ1-2, with TRBD1 matching over 7 bases. Germline V gene lookup returns CDR1 MDHEN and CDR2 SYDVKM. This CDR3 is 13 amino acids long. With V trimmed by 5 bases and J by 13 bases, 13 bases remained unmatched. This CDR3 reads CASSLYPVGTATF. The DNA for the CDR3 is TGTGCCAGCAGTCTATACCCCGTAGGGACAGCCACCTTC.

A single count supports this clone. The chain has TRBV6-4 and TRBJ1-2; TRBD1 is a possible D gene (5 bases). The CDR3 has 15 amino acids. V was shortened by 0 bases and J by 7 bases, with 15 bases between the two germline ends. CDR1 is MRHNA, CDR2 SNTAGT, per germline. The DNA of the CDR3 is TGTGCCAGCAGTGACTCTCCAGGGAAGACTGGTGGCTACACCTTC. Translated: CASSDSPGKTGGYTF.